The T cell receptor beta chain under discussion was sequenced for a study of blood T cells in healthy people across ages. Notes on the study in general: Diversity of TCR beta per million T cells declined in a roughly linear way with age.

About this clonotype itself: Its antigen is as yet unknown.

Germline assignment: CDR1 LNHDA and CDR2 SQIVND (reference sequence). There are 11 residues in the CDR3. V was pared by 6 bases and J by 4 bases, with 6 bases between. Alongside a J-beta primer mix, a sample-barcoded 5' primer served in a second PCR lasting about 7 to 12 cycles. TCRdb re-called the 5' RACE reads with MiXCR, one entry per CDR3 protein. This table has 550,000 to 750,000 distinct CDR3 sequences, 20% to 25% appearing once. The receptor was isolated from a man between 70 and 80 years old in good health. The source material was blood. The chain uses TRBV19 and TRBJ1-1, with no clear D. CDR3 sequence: CASRASTEAFF. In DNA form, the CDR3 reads TGTGCCAGTAGGGCCAGCACTGAAGCTTTCTTT. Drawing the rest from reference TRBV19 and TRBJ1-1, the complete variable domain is DGGITQSPKYLFRKEGQNVTLSCEQNLNHDAMYWYRQDPGQGLRLIYYSQIVNDFQKGDIAEGYSVSREKKESFPLTVTSAQKNPTAFYLCASRASTEAFFGQGTRLTVV.